This passage covers 12 T cell receptor beta chains from one sample sequenced in a study of OX40 agonist ivuxolimab in advanced cancers. Library generation was performed with the immunoSEQ multiplex PCR assay. Here the immuneACCESS table is served through TCRdb, limited to in-frame sequences with V and J called. Missing clones are a known gap in these copies; in checked studies unresolved V genes cover under half, and the rest lacks a known reason. The sample table lists more than 15,000 clones, around 67% of them with a count of one. About a quarter of the sample lies in the top ten. The input for sequencing was CD4+ or CD8+ T cells sorted from blood, taken in a trial of the OX40 agonist ivuxolimab. The origin of the receptors is an adult with an advanced solid tumor such as melanoma, head and neck, liver or kidney cancer.

The V and J genes are TRBV11-2 and TRBJ2-2; D unclear. There are 16 residues in the CDR3. V was trimmed by 1 base and J by 0 bases, leaving 9 bases between them. Germline V lookup: CDR1 SGHAT, CDR2 FQNNGV. The CDR3 region is CASSLVIRTNTGELFF. CDR3 in DNA: TGTGCCAGCAGCTTAGTAATAAGGACGAACACCGGGGAGCTGTTTTTT. Looking up the rest from reference TRBV11-2 and TRBJ2-2 gives the full variable domain: EAGVAQSPRYKIIEKRQSVAFWCNPISGHATLYWYQQILGQGPKLLIQFQNNGVVDDSQLPKDRFSAERLKGVDSTLKIQPAKLEDSAVYLCASSLVIRTNTGELFFGEGSRLTVL.

The V gene is TRBV29-1, the J gene TRBJ2-4; D call uncertain. Deletions cut 6 bases from V and 5 bases from J, with 17 bases between. The CDR3 totals 14 residues. Germline V gene sequence: CDR1 SQVTM, CDR2 ANQGSEA. The CDR3 sequence is CSVLQESQENIQYF. In nucleotides, the CDR3 is TGCAGCGTCCTCCAGGAAAGCCAAGAAAACATTCAGTACTTC.

To note about this clone: Without the conserved terminal phenylalanine or tryptophan, this CDR3 likely stems from a read error. This chain uses TRBV9 with TRBJ2-7, with 10 bases fitting TRBD1. The germline V gene has CDR1 SGDLS and CDR2 YYNGEE. Germline trimming cut 4 bases from V and 6 bases from J; bases unmatched to any gene: 10. This CDR3 is built from 15 residues. The DNA for the CDR3 is TGTGCCAGCAGCAGTAGACAGGGGGCTTTTCCCGAGCAGTACCTC. Its protein product is CASSSRQGAFPEQYL.

This chain joins TRBV5-6 and TRBJ1-5; possible D gene TRBD1, 5 bases. The CDR3 has 15 residues. Trimming removed 2 bases at V and 3 bases at J, with 12 bases between. Germline loops: CDR1 SGHDT, CDR2 YYEEEE. CDR3 sequence reads: CASSLAGDTNQPQHF. CDR3 DNA: TGTGCCAGCAGCTTAGCGGGGGATACCAATCAGCCCCAGCATTTT.

This clone showed up just a few times. The rearrangement joins TRBV6-1 to TRBJ2-7; maybe TRBD1 (6 bases). With 2 bases removed from V and 3 bases from J, the gap between germline ends came to 11 bases. This CDR3 has 14 residues. Per germline, CDR1 MNHNS and CDR2 SASEGT. CDR3 sequence (DNA): TGTGCCAGCAGTGAATGGGTAGGGGGCTACGAGCAGTACTTC. This encodes CASSEWVGGYEQYF.

V usage is TRBV14 and J usage is TRBJ2-1, with 14 bases aligning to TRBD2. The CDR3 covers 16 residues. After removal of 2 bases from V and 9 bases from J, the junction contained 6 bases not matched to a gene. Germline CDR1 reads SGHDN; CDR2 reads FVKESK. The CDR3 reads CASSQRLAGGPFEQFF. Here the CDR3 DNA reads TGTGCCAGCAGCCAACGACTAGCGGGAGGGCCGTTTGAGCAGTTCTTC.

V gene TRBV2 combines with J gene TRBJ1-1, with TRBD1 identical over 7 bases. V was pared by 6 bases and J by 4 bases, with 8 bases of the junction left unmatched. Germline assignment: CDR1 SNHLY and CDR2 FYNNEI. This CDR3 region has 14 residues. The CDR3 protein is CASRTTGMATEAFF. The CDR3 coding sequence is TGTGCCAGCAGGACGACAGGGATGGCCACTGAAGCTTTCTTT.

This chain links TRBV27 with TRBJ2-5, with TRBD1 matching over 7 bases. Germline loops: CDR1 MNHEY, CDR2 SMNVEV (reference sequence). This CDR3 has 15 amino acids. Trimming removed 3 bases from V and 2 bases from J; junction bases left unmatched: 6. The CDR3: CASSFFGRGQETQYF. The DNA of the CDR3 is TGTGCCAGCAGTTTCTTCGGCAGGGGGCAAGAGACCCAGTACTTC.

As regards this clone: This CDR3 is also generated by other DNA sequences in the sample. This chain uses TRBV19 with TRBJ1-1, with TRBD1 as a possible D gene (5 bases). The CDR3 spans 15 residues. CDR1 is LNHDA and CDR2 is SQIVND in the germline V gene (reference sequence). V lost 3 bases to trimming and J lost 0 bases, with 11 bases between them. The DNA for the CDR3 is TGTGCCAGTAGTATTACCGGGACGGTGAACACTGAAGCTTTCTTT. Translation gives CASSITGTVNTEAFF. Using reference TRBV19 and TRBJ1-1 for the parts outside the CDR3, the full variable domain is DGGITQSPKYLFRKEGQNVTLSCEQNLNHDAMYWYRQDPGQGLRLIYYSQIVNDFQKGDIAEGYSVSREKKESFPLTVTSAQKNPTAFYLCASSITGTVNTEAFFGQGTRLTVV.

The chain carries TRBV10-1 and TRBJ2-3, with 8 bases fitting TRBD1. Per germline, CDR1 WNHNN and CDR2 SYGVQD (reference sequence). V lost 6 bases and J lost 5; bases outside the gene matches: 4. The CDR3 spans 13 residues. CDR3 in DNA: TGCGCCAGCAGACAGGGGGAGAGAGATACGCAGTATTTT. Protein: CASRQGERDTQYF.

This chain uses TRBV11-3 with TRBJ2-1; 8 bases are a match to TRBD2. V shed 0 bases and J 4 bases; nucleotides not matched to a gene: 5. In germline, CDR1 is SGHNT, CDR2 YENEEA. This CDR3 spans 16 amino acids. CDR3 residues: CASSLEPSGRYNEQFF. The CDR3 DNA sequence: TGTGCCAGCAGCTTAGAACCCAGCGGGAGATACAATGAGCAGTTCTTC.

Comment on this clone: A read error may explain this, as a much larger clone is one base away. The sample carries other DNA sequences with the same CDR3. This sequence joins TRBV27 and TRBJ1-2; D might be TRBD1 (6 bases). Germline-derived CDR1 and CDR2 are MNHEY and SMNVEV (reference sequence). The CDR3 has 15 residues. CDR3 DNA: TGCGCCAGCAGACCAGGCCTACAGGGTAACTATGGCTACACCTTC. Its translation: CASRPGLQGNYGYTF.